This entry features one T cell receptor beta chain sequence. Antigen unknown. With 60 Vbeta and 13 Jbeta primers, the PCR was carried out. Measured with immunoSEQ multiplex PCR; TCRdb has only the in-frame clones, and not every one. In all, the sample yields 40,000 to 50,000 clones. This entry belongs to a study of cytomegalovirus exposure and HLA in healthy donors. General observations from the study: Owing to their indistinguishability, certain V segments, notably TRBV6-2 and TRBV6-3, were excluded.

Unrecorded immune exposure was likely among donors, who were nominally healthy when sampled. CDR1 SGDLS and CDR2 YYNGEE come from the germline V gene. The CDR3 runs to 12 residues. The ends were cut back, 3 bases at V and 12 bases at J, with 13 bases in the middle. The rearrangement joins TRBV9 to TRBJ1-3; possible D gene TRBD1, 5 bases. Sequencing was performed on PBMCs. The receptor's source is a young man in good health and CMV-seronegative. In nucleotides, the CDR3 is TGTGCCAGCAGCGATCGGGGGTACAGCATATATTTT. It encodes CASSDRGYSIYF.